The 23 T cell receptor beta chains below come from one sample, sequenced in a study of vaccination and CD4 T cells after COVID-19. Their cognate antigens are unknown. Treatment noted: roughly 10-day PBMC culture with coronavirus spike peptide pools or control peptides (ViraFEST assay). Cultured CD4+ T cell DNA was sequenced using the Oncomine TCR Beta short-read assay. TCRdb redid the calling of the PCR reads with MiXCR, one entry per CDR3 protein. The table shows roughly 4,800 distinct CDR3 sequences, with 21% occurring only once. Sequenced sample: CD4+ T cells from blood, cultured in vitro. The receptor source for this set is a human donor who had recovered from COVID-19.

The chain carries TRBV6-5 and TRBJ1-1; TRBD1 matches at 10 bases. Trimming at V came to 2 bases and at J to 5 bases, leaving 5 bases not matched to a gene. In germline, CDR1 is MNHEY, CDR2 SVGAGI. This CDR3 has 15 amino acids. CDR3 in amino acids: CASSYPGTGVTEAFF. The CDR3 region has the DNA TGTGCCAGCAGTTACCCCGGGACAGGGGTAACTGAAGCTTTCTTT.

In its sample, this clonotype was seen a few times. The rearrangement links TRBV7-3 to TRBJ2-5; the D is unclear. V was trimmed by 0 bases and J by 7 bases, leaving 12 bases between them. In germline, CDR1 is SGHTA, CDR2 FQGTGA. The CDR3 runs to 14 residues. In DNA, the CDR3 is TGTGCCAGCAGCTTAACTGGACCCAAGGGGACCCAGTACTTC. Translation: CASSLTGPKGTQYF.

The chain combines TRBV6-1 with TRBJ2-1, with D possibly matching TRBD2 (6 bases). The V and J ends lost 9 bases and 4 bases respectively, with 13 bases between them. This CDR3 is built from 13 residues. Germline V CDR1 and CDR2: MNHNS, SASEGT. CDR3 bases: TGTGCCAGTGGGCGGGGTGTATACAATGAGCAGTTCTTC. Its protein is CASGRGVYNEQFF.

This clonotype is large (0.1 to 1%) by share. J is TRBJ1-5 and V is TRBV19; 7 bases are shared with TRBD1. CDR1 LNHDA and CDR2 SQIVND come from the germline V gene (reference sequence). The CDR3 spans 16 residues. The junction had 9 bases not matched to a gene; V was cut back by 4 bases and J by 3 bases. The CDR3 sequence: CASSRRGRGANQPQHF. CDR3 in DNA: TGTGCCAGTAGTAGGAGGGGGCGAGGGGCCAATCAGCCCCAGCATTTT. Full variable domain (remainder filled in from reference TRBV19 and TRBJ1-5): DGGITQSPKYLFRKEGQNVTLSCEQNLNHDAMYWYRQDPGQGLRLIYYSQIVNDFQKGDIAEGYSVSREKKESFPLTVTSAQKNPTAFYLCASSRRGRGANQPQHFGDGTRLSIL.

This clonotype has only a few counts. The genes are TRBV20-1 and TRBJ1-1, with D hard to call. The CDR3 sequence is 10 residues long. Per germline, CDR1 DFQATT and CDR2 SNEGSKA (reference sequence). Deletions cut 6 bases from V and 4 bases from J, with 6 bases between. The CDR3 sequence: CSARTTEAFF. As DNA, the CDR3 is TGCAGTGCGAGGACCACTGAAGCTTTCTTT.

The chain carries TRBV7-2 and TRBJ1-5; no reliable D call. CDR3 size: 15 residues. The V and J ends lost 2 bases and 9 bases respectively, with 17 bases between them. Germline CDR1 SGHTA, CDR2 FQGNSA. The DNA for the CDR3 is TGTGCCAGCAGCTTAAGGTCGGGGAACGGTCGGCCCCAGCATTTT. Its translation: CASSLRSGNGRPQHF. The whole variable domain, remainder taken from reference TRBV7-2 and TRBJ1-5, is GAGVSQSPSNKVTEKGKDVELRCDPISGHTALYWYRQSLGQGLEFLIYFQGNSAPDKSGLPSDRFSAERTGGSVSTLTIQRTQQEDSAVYLCASSLRSGNGRPQHFGDGTRLSIL.

The chain employs TRBV7-8 and TRBJ1-2; D is perhaps TRBD1 (5 bases). CDR1 and CDR2 from the germline V gene are SGHVS and FQNEAQ. The CDR3 consists of 15 residues. V lost 5 bases and J 4 bases, leaving 17 bases between the germline ends. This CDR3 reads CASSPPQAAGYGYTF. CDR3 DNA sequence: TGTGCCAGCAGCCCCCCACAGGCAGCTGGCTATGGCTACACCTTC.

For this clonotype: Germline and junction disagree at one end, which may indicate a read error. V is TRBV20-1 and J is TRBJ2-7; TRBD2 matches at 8 bases. The V gene's germline CDR1 is DFQATT and CDR2 SNEGSKA (reference sequence). This CDR3 is 15 amino acids long. The CDR3: CSARDPGGRHYEQYF. The CDR3 DNA reads as TGCAGTGCTAGAGATCCGGGGGGGCGTCACTACGAGCAGTATTTC.

This chain uses TRBV5-4 with TRBJ1-6, with a tentative D call TRBD1 (6 bases). The germline gives CDR1 SGHNT, CDR2 YYREEE (reference sequence). The CDR3 runs 14 residues. V was trimmed by 0 bases and J by 9 bases, leaving 10 bases between them. CDR3 amino acids: CASSLAGVSSPLHF. CDR3 coding DNA: TGTGCCAGCAGCTTGGCAGGGGTTAGTTCACCCCTCCACTTT.

The chain has TRBV6-1 and TRBJ1-5; weak D call: TRBD1 (5 bases). The CDR3 consists of 15 residues. Germline-derived CDR1 and CDR2 are MNHNS and SASEGT. V was cut by 6 bases and J by 2 bases, with 14 bases left in between. CDR3 residues: CASRPQGGGNQPQHF. The CDR3 DNA reads as TGTGCCAGCAGGCCCCAGGGAGGGGGCAATCAGCCCCAGCATTTT.

The chain links TRBV7-3 to TRBJ2-1; D is possibly TRBD1 or TRBD2 (5 bases each). Trimming removed 0 bases from V and 7 bases from J, with 19 bases in between. CDR3 length: 17 amino acids. Germline V gene lookup returns CDR1 SGHTA and CDR2 FQGTGA. CDR3 amino acids: CASSLTTTSGTPNEQFF. CDR3 sequence (DNA): TGTGCCAGCAGCTTAACCACCACTTCCGGGACGCCGAATGAGCAGTTCTTC.

The V and J genes are TRBV10-3 and TRBJ1-5; D call uncertain. Trimming removed 6 bases from V and 1 base from J, with 13 bases in between. This CDR3 has 15 amino acids. Germline-derived CDR1 and CDR2 are ENHRY and SYGVKD. The CDR3 loop is CAISEQALSNQPQHF. In DNA, the CDR3 is TGTGCCATCAGCGAGCAGGCCCTGAGCAATCAGCCCCAGCATTTT.

This clonotype was found a few times. This chain joins TRBV20-1 and TRBJ1-2; no reliable D call. This CDR3 has 14 amino acids. Trimming took 1 base from V and 4 from J, leaving 13 bases between them. Germline CDR1 is DFQATT and CDR2 is SNEGSKA (reference sequence). CDR3 DNA sequence: TGCAGTGCTAGAGCGGCAGTGCGACCCTATGGCTACACCTTC. Translation: CSARAAVRPYGYTF.

The sample holds a few counts of this clonotype. The CDR3, as DNA: TGTGCCAGTAGTACCGGGGGACGTATAGGAACGGAAGCTTTCTTT. It codes for CASSTGGRIGTEAFF. The chain couples TRBV19 to TRBJ1-1; D perhaps matches TRBD1 (5 bases). Germline CDR1 LNHDA, CDR2 SQIVND (reference sequence). The CDR3 sequence is 15 residues long. V lost 4 bases and J lost 8, with 20 bases in between.

V usage is TRBV30 and J usage is TRBJ2-5; D possibly corresponds to TRBD1 (5 bases). CDR1 is GTSNPN and CDR2 is SVGIG in the germline V gene (reference sequence). There are 14 residues in the CDR3. The V and J ends lost 0 bases and 2 bases respectively, with 10 bases between them. CDR3 region: CAWSVRTFQETQYF. The CDR3, as DNA: TGTGCCTGGAGTGTACGGACATTTCAAGAGACCCAGTACTTC.

The chain couples TRBV9 to TRBJ1-3; D may be TRBD1 (6 bases). CDR1 is SGDLS, CDR2 YYNGEE, per germline. Trimming took off 0 bases at V and 0 bases at J, with 13 bases between the two ends. This CDR3 is built from 17 residues. The CDR3 nucleotides are TGTGCCAGCAGCGTAGCCGGGGGCGATCACTCTGGAAACACCATATATTTT. It is translated as CASSVAGGDHSGNTIYF.

By sample fraction, this clonotype is large (0.1 to 1%). V usage is TRBV15 and J usage is TRBJ1-1, with TRBD1 as a possible D gene (5 bases). V lost 0 bases to trimming and J lost 4 bases, with 9 bases between them. Germline CDR1 LNHNV, CDR2 YYDKDF (reference sequence). The CDR3 is 14 amino acids. Written as DNA, the CDR3 is TGTGCCACCAGCAGAGATAGGAGGGGCACTGAAGCTTTCTTT. Its protein is CATSRDRRGTEAFF.

This clonotype was recorded a few times. This chain connects TRBV7-9 to TRBJ2-1; either TRBD1 or TRBD2 may fit D (5 bases each). Trimming took 0 bases from V and 5 from J, leaving 5 bases between them. The germline gives CDR1 SEHNR, CDR2 FQNEAQ (reference sequence). The CDR3 consists of 13 residues. The CDR3 sequence: CASSLAGDNEQFF. The CDR3 DNA is TGTGCCAGCAGCTTAGCGGGGGACAATGAGCAGTTCTTC.

The chain joins TRBV5-1 to TRBJ1-2, with TRBD1 as a possible D gene (5 bases). The V gene's germline CDR1 is SGHRS and CDR2 YFSETQ. The V and J ends lost 4 bases and 8 bases respectively, with 21 bases between them. The CDR3 sequence is 15 residues long. The CDR3 loop is CASSTRTGTGEGYTF. CDR3 sequence (DNA): TGCGCCAGCAGCACTCGGACCGGGACGGGTGAGGGCTACACCTTC.

A word on this clonotype: At one end, the junction sequence differs from germline, possibly due to a read error. The chain carries TRBV9 and TRBJ1-1; D perhaps matches TRBD1 (6 bases). Germline CDR1 is SGDLS and CDR2 is YYNGEE. The CDR3 has 13 residues. This CDR3 is CASSAYTTGRAIF. The CDR3 DNA follows: TGTGCCAGCAGCGCTTATACGACAGGACGAGCGATCTTT.

V is TRBV5-4 and J is TRBJ1-2, with D unresolved. The V and J ends lost 2 bases and 4 bases respectively, with 12 bases between them. This CDR3 contains 14 residues. The V gene's germline CDR1 is SGHNT and CDR2 YYREEE (reference sequence). CDR3 bases: TGTGCCAGCAGCTTCGGACGGGAAGGCTATGGCTACACCTTC. It specifies CASSFGREGYGYTF.

The chain uses TRBV5-5 and TRBJ2-5, with D possibly being TRBD1 (6 bases). The CDR3 runs to 14 residues. The germline gives CDR1 SGHKS, CDR2 YYEKEE (reference sequence). Trimming pared 1 base from V and 5 bases from J, leaving 12 bases between. The CDR3 DNA sequence: TGTGCCAGCAGCTTGCTACAGGGAGAGGAGACCCAGTACTTC. Amino acid sequence: CASSLLQGEETQYF.

Only a few counts were recorded for this clonotype. The gene calls are TRBV7-9 and TRBJ2-7; D may be TRBD1 (6 bases). Germline V CDR1 and CDR2: SEHNR, FQNEAQ (reference sequence). CDR3 length: 14 amino acids. The V end was cut by 5 bases, the J end by 3 bases, with 14 bases between. In nucleotides, the CDR3 is TGTGCCAGCAGCCACGACAGGCGACGCTACGAGCAGTACTTC. It encodes CASSHDRRRYEQYF.